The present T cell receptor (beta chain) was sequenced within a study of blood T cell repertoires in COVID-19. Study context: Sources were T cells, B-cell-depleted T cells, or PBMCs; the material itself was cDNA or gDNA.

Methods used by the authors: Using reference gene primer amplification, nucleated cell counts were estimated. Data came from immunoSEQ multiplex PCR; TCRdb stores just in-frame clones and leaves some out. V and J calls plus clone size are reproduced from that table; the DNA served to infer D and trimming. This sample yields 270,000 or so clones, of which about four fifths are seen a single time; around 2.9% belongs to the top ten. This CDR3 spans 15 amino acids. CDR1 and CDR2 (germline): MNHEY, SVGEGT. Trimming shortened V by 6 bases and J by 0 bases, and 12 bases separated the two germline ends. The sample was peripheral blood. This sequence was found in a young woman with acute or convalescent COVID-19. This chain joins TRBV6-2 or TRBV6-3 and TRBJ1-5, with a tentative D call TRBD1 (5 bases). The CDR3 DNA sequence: TGTGCCAGCAGCCTGGGGCCCTATAGCAATCAGCCCCAGCATTTT. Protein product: CASSLGPYSNQPQHF.